Sequencing of this TCR beta chain was carried out in a study of T cells in Graves' hyperthyroidism and ophthalmopathy. Overall study findings and caveats: Blood also held most thyroid clonotypes expanded beyond 0.001.

As for this clonotype: Its antigen is undetermined.

For Graves' hyperthyroidism to be stable, ophthalmopathy could not progress within 18 months. Lactation, pregnancy, other autoimmune disease or uncontrolled infection led to exclusion of patients. Trimming cost V 3 bases and J 6 bases, with 15 bases left between them. Germline CDR1 and CDR2: LNHDA and SQIVND (reference sequence). The CDR3 runs 15 residues. TCR beta CDR3 regions were amplified from RNA. Primed by the HTBI set, a first-round RT-PCR was run on the TCR CDR3. MiXCR, run by TCRdb on the multiplex PCR reads, gives a single entry per CDR3 protein. The repertoire has 450,000 to 600,000 distinct CDR3 sequences, around 15% of them found once; the top ten carry approximately 15%.

The chain carries TRBV19 and TRBJ1-5; weak D call: TRBD1 (6 bases). The sample consisted of blood. The receptor was derived from a woman aged 35 to 49 with Graves' hyperthyroidism. The CDR3 bases are TGTGCCAGTAGTATTCCTCGGGGGGCGGTTCAGCCCCAGCATTTT. It encodes CASSIPRGAVQPQHF.